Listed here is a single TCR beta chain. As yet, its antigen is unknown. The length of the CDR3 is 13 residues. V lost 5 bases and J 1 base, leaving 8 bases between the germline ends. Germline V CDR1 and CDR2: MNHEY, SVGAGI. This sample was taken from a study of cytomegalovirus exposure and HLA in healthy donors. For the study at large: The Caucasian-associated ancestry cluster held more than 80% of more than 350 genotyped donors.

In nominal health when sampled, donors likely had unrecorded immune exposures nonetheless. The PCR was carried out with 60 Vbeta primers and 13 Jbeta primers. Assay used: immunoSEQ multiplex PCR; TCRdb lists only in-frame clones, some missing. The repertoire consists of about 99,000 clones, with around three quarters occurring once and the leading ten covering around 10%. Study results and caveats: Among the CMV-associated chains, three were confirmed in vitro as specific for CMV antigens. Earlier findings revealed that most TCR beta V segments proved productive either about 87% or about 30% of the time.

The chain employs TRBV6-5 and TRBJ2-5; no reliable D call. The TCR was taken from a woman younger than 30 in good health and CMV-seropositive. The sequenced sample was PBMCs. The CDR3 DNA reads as TGTGCCAGCAGTCCCGCGTTCCAAGAGACCCAGTACTTC. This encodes CASSPAFQETQYF.